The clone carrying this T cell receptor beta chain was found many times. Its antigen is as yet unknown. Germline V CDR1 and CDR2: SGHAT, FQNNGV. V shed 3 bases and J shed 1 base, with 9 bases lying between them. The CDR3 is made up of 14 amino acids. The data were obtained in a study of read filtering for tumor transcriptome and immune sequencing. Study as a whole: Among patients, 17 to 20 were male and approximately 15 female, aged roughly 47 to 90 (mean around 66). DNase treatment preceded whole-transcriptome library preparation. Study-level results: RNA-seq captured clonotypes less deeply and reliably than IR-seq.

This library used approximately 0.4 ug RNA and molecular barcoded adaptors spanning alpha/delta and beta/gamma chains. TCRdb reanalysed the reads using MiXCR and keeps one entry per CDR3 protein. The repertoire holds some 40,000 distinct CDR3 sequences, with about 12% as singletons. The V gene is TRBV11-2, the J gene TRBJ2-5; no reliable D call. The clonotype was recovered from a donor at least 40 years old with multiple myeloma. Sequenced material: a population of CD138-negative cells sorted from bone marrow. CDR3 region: CASSFSSVQETQYF. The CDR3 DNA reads TGTGCCAGCAGCTTCTCATCGGTCCAAGAGACCCAGTACTTC.